The 24 T cell receptor beta chains given below trace back to one sample, sequenced in a study of cytomegalovirus exposure and HLA in healthy donors. The PCR was carried out with 60 Vbeta primers and 13 Jbeta primers. TCRdb's copy holds only in-frame clones and misses some; the assay was immunoSEQ multiplex PCR. The data hold 150,000 to 200,000 clones, with under 9.5% observed a single time. Sequenced: PBMCs. These receptors were taken from a woman aged 25 to 39 in good health and CMV-seropositive.

In its sample, this clone was seen a few times. The chain carries TRBV6-6 and TRBJ1-4; D unresolved. This CDR3 has 14 amino acids. V dropped 3 bases and J dropped 8 bases, with 13 bases sitting between them. Germline V gives CDR1 MNHNY, CDR2 SVGAGI (reference sequence). Here the CDR3 DNA reads TGTGCCAGCAGTTATAGTCAGACAAGGGAAAAACTGTTTTTT. It yields the protein CASSYSQTREKLFF.

The V call is TRBV7-3, the J call TRBJ2-2; TRBD2 matches 7 bases. CDR1 is SGHTA, CDR2 FQGTGA, per germline. The CDR3 sequence is 16 residues long. V trimming: 1 base; J trimming: 6 bases; junction bases outside the gene matches: 8. The CDR3 DNA follows: TGTGCCAGCAGCTTAAGTGCGGGAGTGCGTCCCGGGGAGCTGTTTTTT. Amino acid sequence: CASSLSAGVRPGELFF. The variable domain in full, with the rest retrieved from reference TRBV7-3 and TRBJ2-2, is GAGVSQTPSNKVTEKGKYVELRCDPISGHTALYWYRQSLGQGPEFLIYFQGTGAADDSGLPNDRFFAVRPEGSVSTLKIQRTERGDSAVYLCASSLSAGVRPGELFFGEGSRLTVL.

The sample holds a few counts of this clone. This chain links TRBV5-1 with TRBJ2-3, with unresolved D. V was cut by 2 bases and J by 0 bases, with 10 bases left in between. Germline loops: CDR1 SGHRS, CDR2 YFSETQ. The CDR3 sequence is 15 residues long. The CDR3 coding sequence is TGCGCCAGCAGCTTTCTAGTACCAAGCACAGATACGCAGTATTTT. Amino acids: CASSFLVPSTDTQYF.

This CDR3 is CATSRPGGTGTQYF. The CDR3 coding sequence is TGTGCCACCAGCAGACCGGGGGGGACTGGAACCCAGTACTTC. This rearrangement joins TRBV15 to TRBJ2-5, with TRBD2 matching over 8 bases. This CDR3 has 14 amino acids. Germline V gives CDR1 LNHNV, CDR2 YYDKDF (reference sequence). V lost 2 bases and J lost 8; bases outside the gene matches: 7.

This clone was observed a few times. The chain uses TRBV28 and TRBJ1-1, with a weak D call TRBD1 (6 bases). Looked up from germline, CDR1 is MDHEN and CDR2 is SYDVKM. The CDR3 is 11 residues long. V was pared by 10 bases and J by 7 bases, with 13 bases between. CDR3 in amino acids: CATGDILEAFF. The CDR3 DNA is TGTGCCACTGGGGACATACTTGAAGCTTTCTTT.

J is TRBJ1-2 and V is TRBV7-2; the D gene is possibly TRBD1 (5 bases). Trimming stripped 4 bases from V and 7 bases from J, with 16 bases between. The germline CDR1 and CDR2 sequences are SGHTA and FQGNSA. This CDR3 is 14 amino acids long. The chain's CDR3 is CASSSRQGFTGYTF. Written as DNA, the CDR3 is TGTGCCAGCAGCTCGCGTCAGGGTTTTACTGGCTACACCTTC. The entire variable domain, with the rest obtained from reference TRBV7-2 and TRBJ1-2, is as follows: GAGVSQSPSNKVTEKGKDVELRCDPISGHTALYWYRQSLGQGLEFLIYFQGNSAPDKSGLPSDRFSAERTGGSVSTLTIQRTQQEDSAVYLCASSSRQGFTGYTFGSGTRLTVV.

The chain carries TRBV7-9 and TRBJ1-1, with a possible D match to TRBD1 (5 bases). There are 15 residues in the CDR3. V was pared by 2 bases and J by 2 bases, with 12 bases between. Germline assignment: CDR1 SEHNR and CDR2 FQNEAQ (reference sequence). The CDR3, as DNA: TGTGCCAGCAGCTTAAGGGGCTTGGGAAACACTGAAGCTTTCTTT. Protein product: CASSLRGLGNTEAFF.

This clone turned up a few times. The chain is built from TRBV11-2 and TRBJ2-1, with a weak D call TRBD2 (5 bases). The V and J ends lost 5 bases and 6 bases respectively, with 11 bases between them. The CDR3 has 13 amino acids. Germline CDR1 SGHAT, CDR2 FQNNGV. The CDR3, as DNA: TGTGCCAGCAGCCTTGGACTGTTCAATGAGCAGTTCTTC. This sequence encodes CASSLGLFNEQFF.

The chain links TRBV19 to TRBJ2-1; 10 bases line up with TRBD2. V was clipped by 3 bases and J by 5 bases; unmatched bases: 4. Germline CDR1 and CDR2: LNHDA and SQIVND (reference sequence). The CDR3 length is 15 residues. The CDR3 DNA reads as TGTGCCAGTAGTATGGTAGCGGGAGGCCACAATGAGCAGTTCTTC. It encodes CASSMVAGGHNEQFF.

This clone turned up a few times. The V and J genes are TRBV9 and TRBJ1-1; D is uncertain. The CDR3 sequence is 15 residues long. Trimming pared 0 bases from V and 1 base from J, leaving 10 bases between. Germline V CDR1 and CDR2: SGDLS, YYNGEE. CDR3 in DNA: TGTGCCAGCAGCGTAGGATCAGGCCAGAACACTGAAGCTTTCTTT. Translating gives CASSVGSGQNTEAFF. Filled out from reference TRBV9 and TRBJ1-1, the complete variable domain reads DSGVTQTPKHLITATGQRVTLRCSPRSGDLSVYWYQQSLDQGLQFLIQYYNGEERAKGNILERFSAQQFPDLHSELNLSSLELGDSALYFCASSVGSGQNTEAFFGQGTRLTVV.

The rearrangement links TRBV13 to TRBJ1-1; the match to TRBD1 covers 9 bases. The CDR3 runs 14 residues. V lost 5 bases and J lost 7; bases outside the gene matches: 8. Germline lookup yields CDR1 PRHDT and CDR2 FYEKMQ (reference sequence). CDR3 nucleotides: TGTGCCAGCAGCCTAAGCGGGACAGGGAATGAAGCTTTCTTT. This sequence encodes CASSLSGTGNEAFF.

The CDR3 sequence is CASSLDLAGIGYNEQFF. CDR3 DNA: TGTGCCAGCAGCTTGGACCTAGCGGGGATTGGATACAATGAGCAGTTCTTC. J is TRBJ2-1 and V is TRBV5-4, with 9 positions matching TRBD2. Trimming cost V 0 bases and J 4 bases; bases outside gene matches: 8. CDR1 is SGHNT, CDR2 YYREEE, per germline (reference sequence). The CDR3 extends over 17 amino acids.

This clone has just a few counts. The chain combines TRBV10-3 with TRBJ1-2; TRBD1 agrees at 9 bases. The V gene's germline CDR1 is ENHRY and CDR2 SYGVKD. V shed 11 bases and J 0 bases; nucleotides not matched to a gene: 13. There are 16 residues in the CDR3. CDR3 bases: TGTGCCTCAAACAGGGGGCCAGACGTTTCTAACTATGGCTACACCTTC. Encoded protein: CASNRGPDVSNYGYTF.

V gene TRBV2 combines with J gene TRBJ2-7; D may be TRBD1 (5 bases). The CDR3 consists of 16 residues. Germline V gene data show CDR1 as SNHLY and CDR2 as FYNNEI. Between the trimmed V and J ends, which lost 0 bases and 5 bases, there was a span of 17 bases. The CDR3 region has the DNA TGTGCCAGCAGTGAAGCAGGGGTTGAGCTGGGGAACGAGCAGTACTTC. It is translated as CASSEAGVELGNEQYF.

The chain links TRBV5-1 to TRBJ2-7; 11 bases fit TRBD1. V trimming: 2 bases; J trimming: 3 bases; junction bases outside the gene matches: 4. Germline V gives CDR1 SGHRS, CDR2 YFSETQ. This CDR3 has 15 amino acids. The CDR3 sequence is CASSFPGQGVYEQYF. In nucleotides, the CDR3 is TGCGCCAGCAGCTTTCCGGGACAGGGGGTCTACGAGCAGTACTTC. Supplemented by reference TRBV5-1 and TRBJ2-7, the full variable domain reads KAGVTQTPRYLIKTRGQQVTLSCSPISGHRSVSWYQQTPGQGLQFLFEYFSETQRNKGNFPGRFSGRQFSNSRSEMNVSTLELGDSALYLCASSFPGQGVYEQYFGPGTRLTVT.

This clone was detected only a few times. The CDR3 region is CASRYRTGGLYNEQFF. In nucleotides, the CDR3 is TGTGCCAGCAGATACCGGACAGGGGGACTCTACAATGAGCAGTTCTTC. J is TRBJ2-1 and V is TRBV27; the match to TRBD1 covers 10 bases. Germline CDR1 is MNHEY and CDR2 is SMNVEV (reference sequence). V was pared by 6 bases and J by 3 bases, with 8 bases of the junction left unmatched. This CDR3 contains 16 residues.

V gene TRBV13 combines with J gene TRBJ2-5; D possibly corresponds to TRBD2 (5 bases). The end of the DNA aligns better with TRBJ2-7, so the J call may be wrong. CDR1 is PRHDT and CDR2 is FYEKMQ in the germline V gene (reference sequence). This CDR3 region has 15 residues. The DNA for the CDR3 is TGTGCCAGCAGCAACGCACCCATGGCTGGGAGCGAGCAGTACTTC. It yields the protein CASSNAPMAGSEQYF.

This clone was detected only a few times. V gene TRBV11-2 combines with J gene TRBJ2-3; unclear D gene. Deletions cut 5 bases from V and 4 bases from J, with 16 bases between. Germline CDR1 is SGHAT and CDR2 is FQNNGV. The CDR3 is 15 amino acids. The CDR3 DNA sequence: TGTGCCAGCAGCACTACACCGAGGAACTCAGATACGCAGTATTTT. This codes for CASSTTPRNSDTQYF. The variable domain in full, with the rest retrieved from reference TRBV11-2 and TRBJ2-3, is EAGVAQSPRYKIIEKRQSVAFWCNPISGHATLYWYQQILGQGPKLLIQFQNNGVVDDSQLPKDRFSAERLKGVDSTLKIQPAKLEDSAVYLCASSTTPRNSDTQYFGPGTRLTVL.

This clone was picked up a small number of times. This sequence joins TRBV6-4 and TRBJ1-5; D is possibly TRBD1 (5 bases). The CDR3 sequence is 14 residues long. Germline V gene sequence: CDR1 MRHNA, CDR2 SNTAGT. The germline V and J ends were trimmed by 2 bases and 2 bases, with 7 bases remaining between them. The CDR3 coding sequence is TGTGCCAGCAGTGACAGGGGTGGCAATCAGCCCCAGCATTTT. It encodes CASSDRGGNQPQHF.

This clone was seen a few times. The gene calls are TRBV29-1 and TRBJ2-7, with 11 bases lining up with TRBD2. Germline CDR1 SQVTM, CDR2 ANQGSEA. The CDR3 extends over 16 amino acids. Unmatched junction bases numbered 12, after V lost 4 bases and J lost 4 bases. CDR3 DNA sequence: TGCAGCGTTGGCGGTCTGGAACTAGCGGGAGTTTACGAGCAGTACTTC. Its translation is CSVGGLELAGVYEQYF.

A few counts support this clone. Other DNA variants within this sample encode the same CDR3. The gene calls are TRBV5-1 and TRBJ1-4, with D tentatively TRBD1 (5 bases). This CDR3 has 14 amino acids. Between the trimmed V and J ends, which lost 0 bases and 8 bases, there was a span of 11 bases. CDR1 is SGHRS and CDR2 is YFSETQ in the germline V gene. The CDR3 loop is CASSLDRGGEKLFF. The CDR3, as DNA: TGCGCCAGCAGCTTGGATAGGGGAGGGGAAAAACTGTTTTTT.

The chain is built from TRBV6-6 and TRBJ1-2; D gene unclear. CDR1 is MNHNY, CDR2 SVGAGI, per germline (reference sequence). This CDR3 spans 12 amino acids. V was shortened by 5 bases and J by 11 bases, with 15 bases between the two germline ends. In nucleotides, the CDR3 is TGTGCCAGCAGTCCCCCCTTTAGTCGATACACCTTC. Translated: CASSPPFSRYTF.

This clone was observed a handful of times. J is TRBJ1-1 and V is TRBV5-1; tentative D call: TRBD1 (5 bases). CDR3 length: 17 residues. CDR1 is SGHRS, CDR2 YFSETQ, per germline. V gave up 4 bases and J gave up 3 bases, with 22 bases separating them. CDR3 sequence: CASSLKAGPIDYTEAFF. The CDR3 DNA is TGCGCCAGCAGCCTCAAGGCAGGGCCAATAGATTACACTGAAGCTTTCTTT.

The chain recombines TRBV6-1 with TRBJ1-4, with 9 bases lining up with TRBD1. V shed 7 bases and J 10 bases; nucleotides not matched to a gene: 13. Germline V gene lookup returns CDR1 MNHNS and CDR2 SASEGT. The CDR3 is 15 residues long. CDR3 bases: TGTGCCAGCACCTATACAGGGGGCTCGGGTGGAAAACTGTTTTTT. Its translation is CASTYTGGSGGKLFF.